These 32 T cell receptor beta chains came from one sample sequenced in a study of blood T cell repertoires in COVID-19 (dated by TCRdb to the early 2020s). Libraries were made using the immunoSEQ multiplex PCR assay. Here the immuneACCESS table is served through TCRdb, limited to in-frame sequences with V and J called. Missing clones are a known gap in these copies; in checked studies unresolved V genes cover under half, and the rest lacks a known reason. The table for this sample lists some 110,000 clones; roughly 87% of them were counted only once. 6.5% to 8.5% of the sample rests with the top ten. Sequencing used peripheral blood. The receptor set was obtained from a human donor in a cohort sampled during active COVID-19.

The chain combines TRBV10-2 with TRBJ1-4; D is perhaps TRBD1 (5 bases). This CDR3 is 15 amino acids long. Looked up from germline, CDR1 is WSHSY and CDR2 is SAAADI. Trimming took off 6 bases at V and 0 bases at J, with 11 bases between the two ends. CDR3 sequence (DNA): TGCGCCAGCAGGGAGGACACTGCAACTAATGAAAAACTGTTTTTT. Translation: CASREDTATNEKLFF.

The chain employs TRBV6-6 and TRBJ2-5; TRBD1 might be the D (6 bases). The CDR3 extends over 13 amino acids. Germline V gene sequence: CDR1 MNHNY, CDR2 SVGAGI (reference sequence). The V gene lost 2 bases and the J gene lost 2 bases, with 6 bases spanning the gap. CDR3 in DNA: TGTGCCAGCAGTTACGACAGGCAAGAGACCCAGTACTTC. This translates into CASSYDRQETQYF.

The DNA for the CDR3 is TGTGCCAGTTCGGGGGGGCCTCAAGAGACCCAGTACTTC. Amino acids: CASSGGPQETQYF. The chain uses TRBV19 and TRBJ2-5; 8 nucleotides align to TRBD2. This CDR3 has 13 amino acids. The J segment lost 2 bases and the V segment lost 8 bases, leaving 4 bases of the junction unmatched. Germline V gives CDR1 LNHDA, CDR2 SQIVND (reference sequence).

This clone was detected once. The chain employs TRBV11-3 and TRBJ2-1; 12 bases agree with TRBD2. After removal of 10 bases from V and 5 bases from J, the junction contained 6 bases not matched to a gene. The germline gives CDR1 SGHNT, CDR2 YENEEA. This CDR3 is 14 amino acids long. CDR3 coding DNA: TGTGCCACATCTAGCGGGGGGGCGGACAATGAGCAGTTCTTC. Protein sequence: CATSSGGADNEQFF.

The V and J genes are TRBV5-6 and TRBJ2-4; D might be TRBD1 (6 bases). Per germline, CDR1 SGHDT and CDR2 YYEEEE. Trimming cost V 4 bases and J 3 bases, with 14 bases left between them. This CDR3 is 15 amino acids long. This CDR3 reads CASSQQGTFKNIQYF. The CDR3 nucleotides are TGTGCCAGCAGCCAGCAGGGGACGTTCAAAAACATTCAGTACTTC.

The chain couples TRBV28 to TRBJ1-5; 8 nucleotides align to TRBD1. Per the germline V gene, CDR1 is MDHEN and CDR2 is SYDVKM. The CDR3 spans 15 residues. The ends lost 5 bases at V and 3 bases at J; junction bases unmatched: 6. This CDR3 reads CASSPRTGFNQPQHF. CDR3 coding DNA: TGTGCCAGCAGTCCCAGGACAGGGTTCAATCAGCCCCAGCATTTT.

The chain recombines TRBV28 with TRBJ2-1, with D maybe TRBD2 (6 bases). V was shortened by 6 bases and J by 4 bases, with 19 bases between the two germline ends. The CDR3 extends over 16 amino acids. The germline CDR1 and CDR2 sequences are MDHEN and SYDVKM. In DNA, the CDR3 is TGTGCCAGCAGCCGCCCGGGAGTCCGACAATACAATGAGCAGTTCTTC. Translating gives CASSRPGVRQYNEQFF.

CDR3 sequence reads: CASEVAGDIGGVEQYF. Here the CDR3 DNA reads TGCGCCAGCGAGGTAGCGGGAGACATTGGAGGTGTAGAGCAGTACTTC. This chain joins TRBV10-2 and TRBJ2-7, with TRBD2 matching 9 bases. CDR3 length equals 16 residues. Germline assignment: CDR1 WSHSY and CDR2 SAAADI. J lost 7 bases, V lost 8 bases, and 18 bases had no gene match.

The rearrangement links TRBV5-1 to TRBJ2-7; possible D gene TRBD2, 5 bases. This CDR3 is 15 amino acids long. V lost 3 bases and J 6 bases, leaving 19 bases between the germline ends. Germline V gene data show CDR1 as SGHRS and CDR2 as YFSETQ. The CDR3 DNA follows: TGCGCCAGCAGCTGGAACAACCTCGACTACAGCGAGCAGTACTTC. Translating gives CASSWNNLDYSEQYF.

The chain combines TRBV5-1 with TRBJ2-3; 14 bases map to TRBD2. The CDR3 spans 16 residues. J gave up 3 bases and V 4 bases, and 4 bases lay outside the gene matches. Germline values: CDR1 SGHRS, CDR2 YFSETQ. The CDR3 DNA is TGCGCCAGCAGCACGGGACTAGCGGGAGTTACAGATACGCAGTATTTT. Encoded protein: CASSTGLAGVTDTQYF.

The chain couples TRBV6-4 to TRBJ2-1; perhaps TRBD1 as D (7 bases). V was trimmed by 9 bases and J by 7 bases, leaving 19 bases between them. Germline assignment: CDR1 MRHNA and CDR2 SNTAGT. The CDR3 length is 14 residues. The DNA for the CDR3 is TGTGCCAGTCCCATGGGCAGGGGGGTGAATGAGCAGTTCTTC. Encoded protein: CASPMGRGVNEQFF.

V gene TRBV19 combines with J gene TRBJ2-3, with TRBD2 matching 16 bases. V lost 9 bases, J lost 5 bases, and 11 bases stayed unmatched. The CDR3 consists of 17 residues. The germline V gene encodes CDR1 LNHDA and CDR2 SQIVND (reference sequence). The CDR3: CASRPGLAGGPVDTQYF. CDR3 DNA sequence: TGTGCCAGCCGGCCGGGACTAGCGGGAGGGCCCGTAGATACGCAGTATTTT.

The chain links TRBV5-6 to TRBJ2-1; D possibly corresponds to TRBD2 (6 bases). Between the trimmed V and J ends, which lost 1 base and 6 bases, there was a span of 17 bases. Germline CDR1 reads SGHDT; CDR2 reads YYEEEE. The CDR3 contains 16 residues. This CDR3 is CASSLSRDSQINEQFF. The CDR3 nucleotides are TGTGCCAGCAGCTTGTCTCGGGACTCGCAAATCAATGAGCAGTTCTTC.

V and J are TRBV21-1 and TRBJ1-2. TRBV21-1 is deemed a pseudogene. The CDR3 totals 15 residues. CDR3 in amino acids: CASSKPRAGRDGYTF. For the CDR3, the DNA is TGTGCCAGCAGCAAACCCCGGGCGGGAAGGGATGGCTACACCTTC.

The V call is TRBV15, the J call TRBJ1-4; D call uncertain. The germline gives CDR1 LNHNV, CDR2 YYDKDF (reference sequence). The CDR3 runs 12 residues. Trimming stripped 2 bases from V and 8 bases from J, with 6 bases between. CDR3 amino acids: CATSRQLEKLFF. CDR3 sequence (DNA): TGTGCCACCAGCAGACAGTTGGAAAAACTGTTTTTT. Based on the CDR3 plus reference TRBV15 and TRBJ1-4, the full variable domain is DAMVIQNPRYQVTQFGKPVTLSCSQTLNHNVMYWYQQKSSQAPKLLFHYYDKDFNNEADTPDNFQSRRPNTSFCFLDIRSPGLGDTAMYLCATSRQLEKLFFGSGTQLSVL.

This clone was observed a single time. The V and J genes are TRBV3-1 (or the pseudogene TRBV3-2) and TRBJ1-1; D possibly corresponds to TRBD1 (6 bases). Germline CDR1 is LGHDT and CDR2 is YNNKEL (reference sequence). CDR3 length equals 15 residues. The V end lost 3 bases, the J end lost 0 bases, and 11 bases lay between the germline ends. The CDR3 nucleotides are TGTGCCAGCAGCCACCCGGACAGTTTGAACACTGAAGCTTTCTTT. It specifies CASSHPDSLNTEAFF.

V and J are TRBV28 and TRBJ2-7; 11 positions match TRBD1. The trim removed 1 base at V and 3 bases at J, leaving 5 bases unmatched. This CDR3 comprises 16 residues. Germline V lookup: CDR1 MDHEN, CDR2 SYDVKM. CDR3 loop: CASSLSGQGAFYEQYF. The CDR3 coding sequence is TGTGCCAGCAGTTTATCCGGACAGGGGGCTTTCTACGAGCAGTACTTC.

This chain joins TRBV5-1 and TRBJ1-1, with TRBD1 as a possible D gene (6 bases). The CDR3 is 17 residues long. The germline gives CDR1 SGHRS, CDR2 YFSETQ. V gave up 2 bases and J gave up 0 bases, with 17 bases separating them. CDR3 amino acids: CASSFHRDTELNTEAFF. The CDR3 region has the DNA TGCGCCAGCAGCTTCCACCGGGACACAGAATTGAACACTGAAGCTTTCTTT.

The rearrangement uses TRBV29-1 and TRBJ1-5; 8 positions match TRBD1. The V gene end was trimmed by 6 bases and the J gene end by 2 bases; junction bases not matched to a gene: 6. Germline CDR1 is SQVTM and CDR2 is ANQGSEA. The CDR3 runs 14 residues. This CDR3 is CSVATGGGNQPQHF. CDR3 DNA sequence: TGCAGCGTCGCCACAGGGGGGGGCAATCAGCCCCAGCATTTT.

This chain joins TRBV7-3 and TRBJ2-3; D is unresolved. The CDR3 totals 15 residues. Germline CDR1 reads SGHTA; CDR2 reads FQGTGA. Trimming stripped 5 bases from V and 0 bases from J, with 12 bases between. This chain's CDR3 is CASSMHRTSTDTQYF. The CDR3 coding sequence is TGTGCCAGCAGCATGCATCGTACTAGCACAGATACGCAGTATTTT.

V and J are TRBV27 and TRBJ2-2, with TRBD2 matching 9 bases. The CDR3 spans 16 residues. Germline V CDR1 and CDR2: MNHEY, SMNVEV (reference sequence). V shed 6 bases and J 8 bases; nucleotides not matched to a gene: 13. CDR3 sequence (DNA): TGTGCCAGCAGGATGTGGGTAGCGGGAGCGGGTGGGGAGCTGTTTTTT. Translating gives CASRMWVAGAGGELFF.

V is TRBV3-1 (or the pseudogene TRBV3-2) and J is TRBJ2-5; D remains ambiguous. The CDR3 loop spans 13 amino acids. The germline gives CDR1 LGHDT, CDR2 YNNKEL (reference sequence). V dropped 3 bases and J dropped 6 bases, with 11 bases sitting between them. CDR3 in DNA: TGTGCCAGCAGCCATCGTGGGCAGAAGACCCAGTACTTC. It yields the protein CASSHRGQKTQYF.

This clone was counted between two and nine times. The gene calls are TRBV18 and TRBJ2-1; the match to TRBD1 covers 8 bases. Trimming removed 2 bases from V and 1 base from J; junction bases left unmatched: 1. The germline CDR1 and CDR2 sequences are KGHSH and LQKENI. CDR3 length: 15 residues. The CDR3 DNA follows: TGTGCCAGCTCACCAGGACAGGGATCCTACAATGAGCAGTTCTTC. Translated: CASSPGQGSYNEQFF.

The chain has TRBV6-5 and TRBJ2-7; 11 bases agree with TRBD2. The CDR3 has 16 amino acids. Germline V gives CDR1 MNHEY, CDR2 SVGAGI. With 3 bases clipped from V and 3 bases from J, the junction kept 7 bases outside the gene matches. CDR3 loop: CASSYSGTSGFYEQYF. CDR3 coding DNA: TGTGCCAGCAGTTATTCCGGGACTAGCGGTTTCTACGAGCAGTACTTC.

A remark on this clone: The junction does not match germline at one end; this may be a read error. V and J are TRBV7-7 and TRBJ2-5, with 8 nucleotides matching TRBD1. Germline-derived CDR1 and CDR2 are SSHAT and FNYEAQ (reference sequence). The length of the CDR3 is 15 residues. The CDR3 nucleotides are TGTGCTAGCAGCGCTGGACAGGGAGGCCCGGAGACCCAGTACTTC. Its protein is CASSAGQGGPETQYF.

This clone has just a few counts. The CDR3 DNA reads as TGTGCCAGCAGCACCCAGGCGGGGTATGACAATCAGCCCCAGCATTTT. It translates to CASSTQAGYDNQPQHF. This chain connects TRBV5-5 to TRBJ1-5; D is uncertain. The CDR3 covers 16 residues. The germline V gene has CDR1 SGHKS and CDR2 YYEKEE (reference sequence). Between the trimmed V and J ends, which lost 4 bases and 3 bases, there was a span of 17 bases.

Worth noting for this clone: Relative to the germline gene, one junction end is altered; a read error may explain this. The rearrangement links TRBV7-7 to TRBJ2-3, with 14 bases fitting TRBD2. Germline assignment: CDR1 SSHAT and CDR2 FNYEAQ (reference sequence). CDR3 length equals 16 residues. CDR3 sequence: CASSPGLAGATDTQYF. The CDR3 coding sequence is TGTGCTAGCAGCCCGGGACTAGCGGGGGCCACAGATACGCAGTATTTT.

The J gene is TRBJ1-5, the V gene TRBV24-1, with 7 nucleotides matching TRBD1. CDR1 and CDR2 from the germline V gene are KGHDR and SFDVKD. The CDR3 totals 17 residues. V trimming: 2 bases; J trimming: 3 bases; junction bases outside the gene matches: 9. The CDR3, as DNA: TGTGCCACCAGTGATTCCTCCGGGACAGTGCCCAATCAGCCCCAGCATTTT. It encodes CATSDSSGTVPNQPQHF.

The V gene is TRBV20-1, the J gene TRBJ1-5; 8 positions agree with TRBD1. J was trimmed by 7 bases and V by 3 bases; bases with no gene match: 8. Germline V lookup: CDR1 DFQATT, CDR2 SNEGSKA (reference sequence). The CDR3 runs 14 residues. As DNA, the CDR3 is TGCAGTGCTAGTGGACAGGGTGGACACCAGCCCCAGCATTTT. Amino acids: CSASGQGGHQPQHF.

J is TRBJ2-7 and V is TRBV11-3, with D tentatively TRBD1 (5 bases). This CDR3 comprises 14 residues. V gave up 5 bases and J gave up 6 bases, with 17 bases separating them. Looked up from germline, CDR1 is SGHNT and CDR2 is YENEEA. DNA for the CDR3: TGTGCCAGCAGCCCGGCTCGGCAGGGAACCGAGCAGTACTTC. Amino acids: CASSPARQGTEQYF.

In its sample, this clone was seen once. The chain recombines TRBV6-6 with TRBJ2-7; perhaps TRBD2 as D (5 bases). Trimming cost V 6 bases and J 2 bases, with 11 bases left between them. The V gene's germline CDR1 is MNHNY and CDR2 SVGAGI (reference sequence). The CDR3 covers 13 residues. This chain's CDR3 is CASREVVAYEQYF. CDR3 in DNA: TGTGCCAGCAGGGAGGTCGTAGCCTACGAGCAGTACTTC.

This rearrangement joins TRBV5-5 to TRBJ2-1, with 10 bases fitting TRBD2. J was trimmed by 4 bases and V by 0 bases; bases with no gene match: 7. The CDR3 sequence is 17 residues long. From germline, CDR1 is SGHKS and CDR2 YYEKEE (reference sequence). In DNA form, the CDR3 reads TGTGCCAGCAGCTTGGGGGCTAGCGGGAGTTCTTACAATGAGCAGTTCTTC. Amino acids: CASSLGASGSSYNEQFF.